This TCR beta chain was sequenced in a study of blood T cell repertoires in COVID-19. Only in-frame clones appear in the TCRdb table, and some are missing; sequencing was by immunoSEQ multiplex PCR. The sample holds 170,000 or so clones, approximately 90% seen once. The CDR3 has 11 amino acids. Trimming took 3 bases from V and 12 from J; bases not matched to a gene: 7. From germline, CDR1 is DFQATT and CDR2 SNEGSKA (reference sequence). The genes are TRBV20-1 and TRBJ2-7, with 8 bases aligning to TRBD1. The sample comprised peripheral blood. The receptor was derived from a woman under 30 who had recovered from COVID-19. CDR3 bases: TGCAGTGCTAGTCCCCGGGACAGGAGGTACTTC. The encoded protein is CSASPRDRRYF.